This passage covers 18 T cell receptor beta chains from one sample sequenced in a study of molecular identifiers for immune sequencing clone quantification. Using its own MiXCR run on the PCR reads, TCRdb lists one record per CDR3 protein. Of 550,000 to 750,000 distinct CDR3 sequences in the sample, just under 20% are singletons; the top ten hold roughly 0.83%. The sample comprised naive CD8+ T cells from blood, with Jurkat cell RNA spiked in. Subset defined: FACS-sorted CD8+CD4-CCR7+CD45RA+ naive T cells. These receptors were taken from a human donor in good health. Some libraries in this study had Jurkat cell RNA spiked in.

Comment on this clonotype: Its ends do not fully match the called genes, so a read error is possible. The chain is built from TRBV27 and TRBJ2-1; maybe TRBD1 (6 bases). This CDR3 is 16 amino acids long. From germline, CDR1 is MNHEY and CDR2 SMNVEV (reference sequence). The CDR3 loop is CASGLGAGASYNEQFF. CDR3 in DNA: TGTGCCAGCGGTTTAGGGGCAGGGGCCTCCTACAATGAGCAGTTCTTC.

Comments on this clonotype: This may be a read error, as it is one base from a much larger clone. The rearrangement links TRBV4-3 to TRBJ2-1; D unclear. Per germline, CDR1 LGHNA and CDR2 YSLEER. There are 16 residues in the CDR3. V shed 0 bases and J shed 2 bases, with 11 bases lying between them. CDR3 in DNA: TGCGCCAGCAGCCAAGATCTAGGTGAGACCTACAATGAGCAGTTCTTC. Translating gives CASSQDLGETYNEQFF.

In this sample, this clonotype turned up many times. The rearrangement links TRBV4-3 to TRBJ2-7; 7 positions agree with TRBD2. The CDR3 covers 16 residues. The junction had 8 bases not matched to a gene; V was cut back by 0 bases and J by 3 bases. Germline V CDR1 and CDR2: LGHNA, YSLEER. The CDR3 sequence: CASSQDGPGTNYEQYF. In DNA, the CDR3 is TGCGCCAGCAGCCAAGATGGCCCGGGGACTAACTACGAGCAGTACTTC.

In this sample, this clonotype turned up many times. The V and J genes are TRBV4-3 and TRBJ1-1; D may be TRBD1 (5 bases). This CDR3 spans 15 amino acids. The germline V and J ends were trimmed by 0 bases and 4 bases, with 12 bases remaining between them. The V gene's germline CDR1 is LGHNA and CDR2 YSLEER. As DNA, the CDR3 is TGCGCCAGCAGCCAAGATTCGGGGCGGGGCACTGAAGCTTTCTTT. It specifies CASSQDSGRGTEAFF.

Many counts were recorded for this clonotype. CDR3 in amino acids: CATQIGNYNEQFF. Here the CDR3 DNA reads TGTGCCACCCAGATCGGAAACTACAATGAGCAGTTCTTC. The J gene is TRBJ2-1, the V gene TRBV25-1, with D unresolved. Trimming pared 10 bases from V and 3 bases from J, leaving 13 bases between. The germline V gene has CDR1 MGHDK and CDR2 SYGVNS. This CDR3 has 13 amino acids.

The J gene is TRBJ2-5, the V gene TRBV7-6; D unclear. Trimming shortened V by 5 bases and J by 1 base, and 5 bases separated the two germline ends. Germline V gives CDR1 SGHVS, CDR2 FNYEAQ. The CDR3 runs 12 residues. The CDR3, as DNA: TGTGCCAGCAGCATTCTCCAAGAGACCCAGTACTTC. Its protein product is CASSILQETQYF.

The chain carries TRBV6-6 and TRBJ2-7; D unclear. V was cut by 4 bases and J by 1 base, with 23 bases left in between. This CDR3 is 18 amino acids long. Per germline, CDR1 MNHNY and CDR2 SVGAGI (reference sequence). The CDR3: CASSLWGNVALGSYEQYF. CDR3 DNA: TGTGCCAGCAGTTTGTGGGGTAACGTTGCTTTGGGATCCTACGAGCAGTACTTC.

In regard to this clonotype: A much bigger clone sits one base away, suggesting this may be a read error. The chain has TRBV4-2 and TRBJ1-5; D might be TRBD1 (5 bases). CDR1 and CDR2 (germline): LGHNA, YNFKEQ. V was cut by 3 bases and J by 5 bases, with 14 bases left in between. This CDR3 region has 15 residues. DNA for the CDR3: TGTGCCAGCAGCCAGGTCGGGGGGGGGTATCAGCCCCAGCATTTT. Translation gives CASSQVGGGYQPQHF.

About this clonotype itself: With a much larger clone just one base away, this may be a read error. CDR3 in amino acids: CTSSQTGTGNQPQHF. The DNA for the CDR3 is TGTACCAGCAGTCAAACTGGGACAGGGAATCAGCCCCAGCATTTT. The rearrangement joins TRBV6-2 or TRBV6-3 to TRBJ1-5; 9 bases are a match to TRBD1. There are 15 residues in the CDR3. Per germline, CDR1 MNHEY and CDR2 SVGEGT.

This clonotype was seen more than once but under ten times. The chain has TRBV4-3 and TRBJ2-1; 9 bases agree with TRBD2. Germline V gene sequence: CDR1 LGHNA, CDR2 YSLEER. This CDR3 is 15 amino acids long. Trimming took 4 bases from V and 7 from J; bases not matched to a gene: 8. As DNA, the CDR3 is TGCGCCAGCAGCCTTGGACTAGCGCTGGGGAATGAGCAGTTCTTC. Encoded protein: CASSLGLALGNEQFF.

The chain links TRBV9 to TRBJ2-1; no clear D. This CDR3 region has 15 residues. Deletions cut 3 bases from V and 0 bases from J, with 10 bases between. CDR1 is SGDLS and CDR2 is YYNGEE in the germline V gene. The CDR3 region is CASSALGSSYNEQFF. In nucleotides, the CDR3 is TGTGCCAGCAGCGCGCTTGGTAGCTCCTACAATGAGCAGTTCTTC.

This clonotype came up many times. V usage is TRBV5-4 and J usage is TRBJ1-3; 9 nucleotides align to TRBD1. Germline V gives CDR1 SGHNT, CDR2 YYREEE (reference sequence). The V and J ends lost 4 bases and 4 bases, in that order; junction bases with no gene match: 9. The length of the CDR3 is 16 residues. This CDR3 is CASSPGQGSAGNTIYF. The CDR3 DNA follows: TGTGCCAGCAGCCCTGGACAGGGGTCCGCGGGAAACACCATATATTTT.

Comment on this clonotype: This may stem from a read error, because a much larger clone lies one nucleotide away. The chain carries TRBV28 and TRBJ1-5; D is ambiguous. The CDR3 consists of 15 residues. CDR1 is MDHEN, CDR2 SYDVKM, per germline. The CDR3 coding sequence is TGTTCCAGCAGTTTTCGTGGGCAAGGCAATCAGCCCCAGCATTTT. This translates into CSSSFRGQGNQPQHF.

The sample holds one count of this clonotype. A much larger clone differs by one base, so this may be a read error. The conserved final phenylalanine or tryptophan is absent from the CDR3, which likely points to a read error. This chain links TRBV19 with TRBJ1-5, with D possibly matching TRBD1 (5 bases). CDR3 length: 14 residues. Trimming pared 3 bases from V and 6 bases from J, leaving 12 bases between. Germline lookup yields CDR1 LNHDA and CDR2 SQIVND (reference sequence). The CDR3 reads CASSIWGVGQPQHL. CDR3 nucleotide sequence: TGTGCCAGTAGTATTTGGGGGGTGGGTCAGCCCCAGCATCTT.

The CDR3 here is CASSGGTSEGYNEQFF. In DNA, the CDR3 is TGTGCCAGCAGTGGGGGGACTAGCGAGGGTTACAATGAGCAGTTCTTC. The chain joins TRBV2 to TRBJ2-1; 10 bases are a match to TRBD2. The trim removed 4 bases at V and 4 bases at J, leaving 7 bases unmatched. Per germline, CDR1 SNHLY and CDR2 FYNNEI. This CDR3 is 16 amino acids long.

With respect to this clonotype: Since a much larger clone is just one base distant, this may be a read error. The rearrangement joins TRBV21-1 to TRBJ2-3; the D segment call TRBD1 is taken from the table without a DNA check. TRBV21-1 is a pseudogene. This CDR3 contains 17 residues. This CDR3 is CASSWRGRAGGADTQYF. In DNA form, the CDR3 reads TGTGCCAGCAGTTGGAGGGGGCGGGCAGGGGGGGCAGATACGCAGTATTTT.

Regarding this clonotype: The junction departs from the called germline gene at one end, perhaps through a read error. The chain employs TRBV27 and TRBJ2-7; D remains ambiguous. The CDR3 consists of 14 residues. Germline V gene data show CDR1 as MNHEY and CDR2 as SMNVEV (reference sequence). CDR3 in amino acids: CTSSLSGPFEEQYF. In DNA, the CDR3 is TGTACCAGCAGTTTATCGGGTCCTTTTGAGGAGCAGTACTTC.

This clonotype was counted many times. The V call is TRBV12-3 or TRBV12-4, the J call TRBJ2-1, with D tentatively TRBD1 or TRBD2 (5 bases each). This CDR3 has 14 residues. Trimming shortened V by 3 bases and J by 5 bases, and 11 bases separated the two germline ends. Here the CDR3 reads CASSFPGTHNEQFF. CDR3 bases: TGTGCCAGCAGTTTCCCCGGGACGCACAATGAGCAGTTCTTC.